The rows below give T cell receptor beta chains drawn from one sample of a study of blood T cell repertoires in COVID-19. TCRdb's table, derived via immunoSEQ multiplex PCR, lists solely in-frame clones and lacks some. The top ten hold about 4% of the sample, which has fewer than 350,000 clones, about 86% seen once. The sequenced material came from PBMCs or T cells enriched from blood (not recorded which). The receptors were sampled from a woman in her 40s with acute COVID-19. CDR3s leave out the opening cysteine and the closing phenylalanine or tryptophan. Where a row states a size, it is once, few, many or the class of an expanded clone; other rows omit it.

size | J | V | CDR3
NA | TRBJ1-6 | TRBV18 | ASSSTEDNSPLH
NA | TRBJ1-1 | TRBV5-4 | ASSLRMTGTGVTEAF
NA | TRBJ1-1 | TRBV19 | ASRNRGDTEAF
NA | TRBJ1-6 | TRBV5-1 | ASSFSTRFNSPLH
NA | TRBJ1-1 | TRBV5-4 | ASSTPTGGNTEAF
NA | TRBJ2-7 | TRBV6-6 | ASSSSGTGVYEQY
NA | TRBJ2-7 | TRBV14 | ASSQDWGHGSEQY
NA | TRBJ2-2 | TRBV4-3 | ASSRTVRLETGELF
NA | TRBJ1-1 | TRBV5-1 | ASRKDGTQFEAF
once | TRBJ2-3 | TRBV11-3 | ASSPRSSTSPTDTQY
NA | TRBJ2-7 | TRBV9 | ASSFSGVGTYEQY
NA | TRBJ2-7 | TRBV18 | ASSRDRGDEQY
NA | TRBJ1-2 | TRBV15 | ATSRPGTEANYGYT
NA | TRBJ2-7 | TRBV5-1 | ASSNRDRERKGDEQY
NA | TRBJ2-5 | TRBV5-1 | ASSLGTSETQY
NA | TRBJ1-2 | TRBV18 | ASSPGQGNGYT
once | TRBJ2-2 | TRBV12-5 | ASGEGELF
NA | TRBJ1-1 | TRBV4-2 | ASSQVSGWYWTGEAF
NA | TRBJ2-6 | TRBV7-2 | ASSTAGSGANVLT
NA | TRBJ2-1 | TRBV7-3 | ASSLRTSGAEQF
NA | TRBJ1-6 | TRBV28 | ASSLPRADSPLH
NA | TRBJ1-2 | TRBV19 | ASSIGVGGFGYT
NA | TRBJ2-1 | TRBV6-2/TRBV6-3 | ASSENPGQGYNEQF
NA | TRBJ2-2 | TRBV7-9 | ASSLARLAGATGELF
once | TRBJ1-5 | TRBV5-1 | ASSLAGQGARQPQH
NA | TRBJ1-4 | TRBV10-2 | ASSRTVPAEKLF
NA | TRBJ2-7 | TRBV10-2 | ASTLDRVSREQY
NA | TRBJ1-5 | TRBV19 | ASSIIDEGAGNQPQH
NA | TRBJ1-1 | TRBV28 | ASSTGGLGSNTEAF